This T cell receptor beta chain was found in a study of blood T cell repertoires in COVID-19. Some clones are missing from TCRdb's copy, which holds only in-frame ones; the method was immunoSEQ multiplex PCR. The repertoire has around 78,000 clones, less than 95% of them found once; the top ten carry 0.8% to 1.3%. This clone was detected only a few times. The sequence derives from a woman aged 45-65 years in a cohort sampled during active COVID-19. Sequences were obtained from peripheral blood.

The CDR3 here is CASSNWGENSPLHF. CDR3 in DNA: TGTGCCAGCAGCAATTGGGGGGAGAATTCACCCCTCCACTTT. V is TRBV5-4 and J is TRBJ1-6; TRBD1 might be the D (5 bases). Germline V lookup: CDR1 SGHNT, CDR2 YYREEE (reference sequence). The length of the CDR3 is 14 residues. V shed 4 bases and J shed 7 bases, with 12 bases lying between them.